This T cell receptor (beta chain) was sequenced in a study of blood T cells in healthy people across ages (dated by TCRdb to about 2015). Background on the whole study: In model experiments, template switching captured roughly one uniquely barcoded TCR beta cDNA molecule for every two T cells. To track age-related changes in TCR beta repertoire diversity, the study relied on deep sequencing normalized with unique cDNA molecular identifiers. The donors were split into four age groups: young (average roughly 15 years), middle-aged (39), aged (62) and long-lived (82). For two donors (one aged 18 to 29 and one aged 80 or older), the study analyzed two additional independent replicas of 1 million unique cDNA reads from the same blood draw. Broad study findings and their caveats: Estimates of total diversity based on one million sequenced T cells were regarded as lower bounds and as underestimates. A strong correlation was found between observed TCR beta diversity and the percentage of naive T cells measured by flow cytometry. Donor CMV infection status was unknown, potentially confounding age-related changes in expanded clonotypes. The long-lived group showed more naive CD4+ T cells, fewer expanded clones and increased TCR diversity than the aged group, suggesting age selection. Observed TCR beta diversity per million T cells fell roughly linearly with age, and a significant reduction was already apparent by age roughly 40. Bulk unsorted PBMC profiling prevented conclusive comparison of naive and antigen-experienced compartments.

The library came from 5' RACE. Instrument on record: Illumina HiSeq 2500. A second roughly 6 to 11 cycle PCR used a sample-barcoded 5' primer and a J-beta primer mix. A unique molecular identifier was introduced onto each TCR beta cDNA molecule by a template-switch 5' adaptor carrying 12 random nucleotides. Each sample yielded at least 2.5 million CDR3-containing paired-end reads. All of the RNA was converted into first-strand cDNA using the Mint cDNA synthesis kit, with a TRBC-specific oligonucleotide serving as the primer. After uracil-DNA glycosylase treatment, a first 18-cycle PCR used universal primers M1SS and BC2_uni_R on all cDNA. On the authors' methods: Each sample was normalized by randomly selecting 1 million high-quality reads, each carrying a distinct molecular identifier. Instead of being binned into consensus sequences, reads with shared molecular identifiers were discarded. MiTCR, set to a Q25 quality threshold and the strictest error-elimination algorithm, was used for CDR3 identification, clonotype clustering and error correction. A nonparametric unseen species model with Euler transformation was used to estimate a lower bound on total TCR beta diversity. TCRdb reprocessed the public reads (quality trimming at Q25 with fastp, clone calling with MiXCR) and kept in-frame beta chains. Identical CDR3 protein sequences are pooled into one entry, listed with their most common genes and DNA. Here the V and J calls rest on TCRdb's processing, not on the authors' analysis. This sample gives over 750,000 distinct CDR3 sequences in total; just under 25% of them show up just once. 9.4% of the sample rests with the top ten.

Systemically healthy Caucasian individuals from Russia, 35 to 40 in total and aged about 6 to 100 years, were included as donors. Each donor gave roughly 9 milliliters of peripheral blood, drawn into EDTA-treated Vacutainer tubes. Ficoll-Paque density-gradient centrifugation was used to isolate PBMCs, with at least 6.5 million per sample. Total RNA was extracted from PBMCs with Trizol reagent, with at least 6 micrograms obtained per sample. For every donor, flow cytometry on a PBMC aliquot measured the percentage of naive CD45RAhigh/CD27high T cells. The germline V gene provides CDR1 SGHRS and CDR2 YFSETQ. Inclusive of the bounding cysteine and phenylalanine, the CDR3 is 12 residues long. Only the CDR3 DNA is retained, 36 bases long and in frame from the first base. V loses 10 bases, J loses 7 bases, and the germline ends lie 15 bases apart. This clonotype was seen repeatedly, ten times or more. The antigen it recognizes is unknown. No per-base quality is available; no much larger clone lies one base away.

The sample was also linked to a second study, of T cells of mothers and their children. As noted in the second study: Nine systemically healthy Caucasian individuals, comprising three mothers and their six children, were included as donors. cDNA synthesis used all of the extracted RNA, with roughly 1.5 ug of RNA in each 15 ul reaction. In the second PCR, sample barcodes and 2-4 random nucleotides were introduced via the M1S primer. Each mother yielded over 8.5 million TCR beta CDR3 reads and each child some 3 million reads. In both related and unrelated pairs, thymic selection shapes the output of TCR recombination in a similar way, with inherited differences having only a minor effect. Normalized repertoire overlap was always slightly but never significantly higher in related than unrelated mother-child pairs. With a sensitivity of approximately 100 clones per million clonotypes, no persistent microchimeric T cell clones were detected. Deep NGS was used in the study to compare the TCR beta repertoires of mothers and children and to look for features that separate related mother-child pairs from unrelated individuals. On average, the children were about 10 +/- 4 years old, while the mothers were about 37 +/- 4 years old. After adapter ligation was performed with NEBNext reagents, the libraries were sequenced on an Illumina HiSeq 2000 with 100+100 nt paired-end reads. To prevent cross-contamination, the mother and child libraries were prepared one month apart and sequenced in separate runs. For each donor, between roughly 450,000 and 2,200,000 distinct TCR beta clonotypes were identified. Naive TCR beta clonotypes were estimated from low-frequency clonotypes matched to each donor's FACS-determined naive share, without sorting.

This receptor was taken from a boy younger than 18 in good health. Material for sequencing was blood. The rearranged segments are TRBV5-1 and TRBJ2-1, and perhaps TRBD1 as D gene, on 6 matching bases. Here is the DNA: TGCGCCTCTAGAGGGGGTCAGAATGAGCAGTTCTTC. Its coded protein is CASRGGQNEQFF. The variable domain in full, with residues beyond the CDR3 obtained from the reference TRBV5-1 and TRBJ2-1 genes, is KAGVTQTPRYLIKTRGQQVTLSCSPISGHRSVSWYQQTPGQGLQFLFEYFSETQRNKGNFPGRFSGRQFSNSRSEMNVSTLELGDSALYLCASRGGQNEQFFGPGTRLTVL.